The TCR beta chain described here comes from a study of blood T cell repertoires in COVID-19. Assay used: immunoSEQ multiplex PCR; TCRdb lists only in-frame clones, some missing. Of about 220,000 clones listed, over 75% were seen once; the top ten hold 3% to 3.5%. V was trimmed by 4 bases and J by 3 bases, leaving 8 bases between them. The CDR3 is 13 amino acids. Germline CDR1 is SGHRS and CDR2 is YFSETQ. Material for sequencing was PBMCs or T cells enriched from blood (not recorded which). V and J are TRBV5-1 and TRBJ1-5; D perhaps matches TRBD1 (5 bases). This receptor was identified in a woman aged 18 to 35 in a cohort exposed to, infected with or recovered from COVID-19 (not recorded which). This chain's CDR3 is CASSTTVNQPQHF. The CDR3 bases are TGCGCCAGCAGCACGACAGTCAATCAGCCCCAGCATTTT. The complete variable domain, with remaining parts taken from reference TRBV5-1 and TRBJ1-5, reads KAGVTQTPRYLIKTRGQQVTLSCSPISGHRSVSWYQQTPGQGLQFLFEYFSETQRNKGNFPGRFSGRQFSNSRSEMNVSTLELGDSALYLCASSTTVNQPQHFGDGTRLSIL.